Listed below are T cell receptor beta chains from one sample, sequenced in a study of blood T cell repertoires in COVID-19. Clones were sequenced by immunoSEQ multiplex PCR, and TCRdb holds only the in-frame ones, with some missing. The table lists fewer than 95,000 clones, 74% of them singletons. The material sequenced was peripheral blood. The origin of the receptors is a man between 65 and 80 years old with COVID-19, enrolled during active disease. Both conserved end residues are trimmed from each CDR3. Clone size appears in some rows only: once, few, many, or a class for an expanded clone.

V gene	clone size	J gene	CDR3 protein
TRBV7-3	-	TRBJ2-2	ASSLNGRADGELF
TRBV7-2	-	TRBJ1-4	ASSRPEGARKLF
TRBV5-1	-	TRBJ1-2	ASSLDIGGYGYT
TRBV11-2	-	TRBJ2-1	ASSLSGTSNEQF
TRBV19	-	TRBJ2-5	ASRKDRIQETQY
TRBV3-1/TRBV3-2	-	TRBJ2-3	ASSPQSGSPDTQY
TRBV27	-	TRBJ2-1	ATLSRGGYNEQF
TRBV19	-	TRBJ2-4	ASSRTSGSKNIQY
TRBV12-3/TRBV12-4	-	TRBJ1-2	ASSRQALYGYT
TRBV20-1	-	TRBJ2-7	SASFTGVEQY
TRBV4-3	-	TRBJ2-7	ASSQHRDRAYEQY
TRBV27	-	TRBJ2-5	ASSRRGRGAQY
TRBV5-4	-	TRBJ2-4	ASSLASSAKNIQY
TRBV30	-	TRBJ1-4	AWRKDRDRSEKLF
TRBV5-4	few	TRBJ2-7	ASRPGTEIYEQY
TRBV24-1	-	TRBJ2-1	ATSDLTEYNEQF
TRBV5-1	-	TRBJ2-7	ASSAGTGGYEQY
TRBV23-1	-	TRBJ1-3	ASSHQGISGNTIY
TRBV7-3	-	TRBJ2-7	ASSFAQGREQY
TRBV5-1	-	TRBJ2-1	ASSLFLAGGFNEQF
TRBV3-1/TRBV3-2	-	TRBJ1-6	ASGRSRAGNSPLH
TRBV6-2/TRBV6-3	once	TRBJ2-4	ASSYSGAKNIQY
TRBV12-5	-	TRBJ1-2	ASARYGTGEGYT
TRBV29-1	-	TRBJ1-5	SIYQAGADQPQH
TRBV6-4	once	TRBJ2-2	ASSVQGATGELF
TRBV7-2	many	TRBJ2-6	ASSLAGTSKLAGANVLT
TRBV7-2	many	TRBJ2-2	ASSLVATSGIGGELF